This T cell receptor beta chain came from a study of blood T cells in healthy people across ages. Study results and limitations: Getting older went along with TCR beta diversity per million T cells dropping roughly linearly.

This clonotype was counted a few times. Its matching antigen is unknown. Primed by a sample-barcoded 5' primer and a J-beta primer mix, a second PCR proceeded for about 7 to 11 cycles. TCRdb fed the 5' RACE reads into MiXCR, producing one record per CDR3 protein. The sample lists hundreds of thousands of distinct CDR3 sequences, roughly 44% occurring once. This TCR was recovered from a man aged 55-75 years in good health. The sample consisted of blood.

This CDR3 reads CASASGGAREQFF. Written as DNA, the CDR3 is TGTGCCAGCGCTAGCGGGGGGGCCCGGGAGCAGTTCTTC. V is TRBV2 and J is TRBJ2-1, with 12 bases lining up with TRBD2. Germline CDR1 reads SNHLY; CDR2 reads FYNNEI. V dropped 8 bases and J dropped 10; count of bases not matched to a gene: 6. The CDR3 is 13 residues long. Together with reference TRBV2 and TRBJ2-1, the CDR3 gives the full variable domain: EPEVTQTPSHQVTQMGQEVILRCVPISNHLYFYWYRQILGQKVEFLVSFYNNEISEKSEIFDDQFSVERPDGSNFTLKIRSTKLEDSAMYFCASASGGAREQFFGPGTRLTVL.